The source of this TCR beta chain is a study of cytotoxic CD8 clonotypes in ibrutinib-treated CLL. Sequencing sought depths of 1 in 200,000 to 1 in 1 million T cells. Generated by immunoSEQ multiplex PCR, the TCRdb table keeps only in-frame clones and is missing some. The sample consists of a few hundred thousand clones, about 77% of them appearing once. Germline V gives CDR1 SGHDT, CDR2 YYEEEE. This CDR3 comprises 17 residues. Trimming at V came to 4 bases and at J to 5 bases, leaving 15 bases not matched to a gene. The chain recombines TRBV5-6 with TRBJ2-1, with 7 bases matching TRBD2. The sequencing here drew on PBMCs, taken before ibrutinib treatment. This clonotype was obtained from a human donor with chronic lymphocytic leukemia. The CDR3 region is CASSLAWEGYRHNEQFF. CDR3 DNA sequence: TGTGCCAGCAGCCTTGCCTGGGAGGGTTATCGCCACAATGAGCAGTTCTTC. Looking up the rest from reference TRBV5-6 and TRBJ2-1 gives the full variable domain: DAGVTQSPTHLIKTRGQQVTLRCSPKSGHDTVSWYQQALGQGPQFIFQYYEEEERQRGNFPDRFSGHQFPNYSSELNVNALLLGDSALYLCASSLAWEGYRHNEQFFGPGTRLTVL.